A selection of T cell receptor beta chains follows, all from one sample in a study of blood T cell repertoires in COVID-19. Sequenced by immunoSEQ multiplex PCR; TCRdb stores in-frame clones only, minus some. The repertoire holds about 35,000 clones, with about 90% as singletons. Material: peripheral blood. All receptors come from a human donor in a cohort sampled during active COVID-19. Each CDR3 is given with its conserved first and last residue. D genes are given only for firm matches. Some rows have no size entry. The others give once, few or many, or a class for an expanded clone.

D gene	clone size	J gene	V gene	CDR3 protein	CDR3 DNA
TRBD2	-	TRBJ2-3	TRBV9	CASSVGTSGDTDTQYF	TGTGCCAGCAGCGTAGGGACTAGCGGGGACACAGATACGCAGTATTTT
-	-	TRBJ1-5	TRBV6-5	CASTPSGGGNQPQHF	TGTGCCAGCACCCCGTCGGGGGGCGGCAATCAGCCCCAGCATTTT
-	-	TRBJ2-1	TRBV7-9	CASSLLTAGNEQFF	TGTGCCAGCAGCTTGCTTACCGCGGGGAATGAGCAGTTCTTC
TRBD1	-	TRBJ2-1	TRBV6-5	CASRKDRDSYNEQFF	TGTGCCAGCAGAAAAGACAGGGACAGCTACAATGAGCAGTTCTTC
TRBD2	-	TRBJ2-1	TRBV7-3	CASSRGVAGHNEQFF	TGTGCCAGCAGCCGCGGGGTAGCGGGACACAATGAGCAGTTCTTC
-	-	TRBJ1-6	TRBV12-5	CASVTAGETYNSPLHF	TGTGCTAGTGTCACCGCAGGGGAAACCTATAATTCACCCCTCCACTTT
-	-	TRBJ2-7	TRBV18	CASSPGQGPVEQYF	TGTGCCAGCTCACCTGGCCAGGGTCCGGTCGAGCAGTACTTC
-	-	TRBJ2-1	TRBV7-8	CASSLDTGPHSYNEQFF	TGTGCCAGCAGCTTAGATACAGGTCCCCACTCCTACAATGAGCAGTTCTTC
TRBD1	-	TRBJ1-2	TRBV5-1	CASSYGTDYGYTF	TGCGCCAGCAGCTACGGGACAGACTATGGCTACACCTTC
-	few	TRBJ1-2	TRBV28	CASSLSTQGYGYTF	TGTGCCAGCAGTTTATCCACTCAGGGCTATGGCTACACCTTC
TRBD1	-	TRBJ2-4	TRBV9	CASSLSPRQGKFIQYF	TGTGCCAGCAGCTTATCCCCCAGACAGGGGAAGTTCATTCAGTACTTC
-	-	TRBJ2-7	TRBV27	CASSFRRDRTPPAGFYEQYF	TGTGCCAGCAGTTTTCGGCGGGACAGGACCCCCCCAGCGGGGTTCTACGAGCAGTACTTC
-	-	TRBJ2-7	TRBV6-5	CASSLGGDSYEQYF	TGTGCCAGCAGTTTAGGCGGGGACTCCTACGAGCAGTACTTC
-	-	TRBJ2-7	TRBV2	CASRDSRGSYEQYF	TGTGCCAGCAGGGACTCCAGGGGCTCCTACGAGCAGTACTTC
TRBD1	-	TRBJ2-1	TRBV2	CASSEVAGGANEQFF	TGTGCCAGCAGTGAGGTGGCAGGGGGCGCGAATGAGCAGTTCTTC
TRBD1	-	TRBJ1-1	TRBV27	CASRDRGNTEAFF	TGTGCCAGCAGGGACAGGGGGAACACTGAAGCTTTCTTT
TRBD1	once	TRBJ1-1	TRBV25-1	CASRRTGRDTEAFF	TGTGCCAGCAGGAGGACAGGGCGGGACACTGAAGCTTTCTTT
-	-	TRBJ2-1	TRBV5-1	CASSLVSAANNEQFF	TGCGCCAGCAGCTTGGTTAGCGCCGCCAACAATGAGCAGTTCTTC
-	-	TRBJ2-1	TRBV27	CASQGQFPYNEQFF	TGTGCCAGCCAGGGGCAGTTTCCCTACAATGAGCAGTTCTTC
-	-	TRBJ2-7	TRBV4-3	CASSQDTSYEQYF	TGCGCCAGCAGCCAAGACACTTCCTACGAGCAGTACTTC
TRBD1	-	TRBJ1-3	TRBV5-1	CASTYEGAGGNTIYF	TGCGCCAGCACCTATGAGGGGGCTGGTGGAAACACCATATATTTT
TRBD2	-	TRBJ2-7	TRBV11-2	CASSHRPGAGDYEQYF	TGTGCCAGCAGCCACCGCCCAGGAGCGGGGGACTACGAGCAGTACTTC
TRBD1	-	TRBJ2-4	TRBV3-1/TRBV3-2	CASSSRDRDIYIQYF	TGTGCCAGCAGCAGCCGGGACAGGGATATTTACATTCAGTACTTC
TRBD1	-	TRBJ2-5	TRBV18	CASSLRGQETQYF	TGTGCCAGCTCACTCAGGGGGCAAGAGACCCAGTACTTC
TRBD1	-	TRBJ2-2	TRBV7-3	CASSDQTGTGELFF	TGTGCCAGCAGCGACCAGACAGGGACCGGGGAGCTGTTTTTT
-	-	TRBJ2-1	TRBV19	CASSTGGQTNEQFF	TGTGCCAGTAGTACAGGAGGACAGACCAATGAGCAGTTCTTC
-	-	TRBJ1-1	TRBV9	CASSVQDSSTEAFF	TGTGCCAGCAGCGTACAGGATTCGAGCACTGAAGCTTTCTTT
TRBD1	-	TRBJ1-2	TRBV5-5	CASRWTGGYTF	TGTGCCAGCAGATGGACAGGGGGCTACACCTTC
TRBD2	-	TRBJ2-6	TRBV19	CATNAGTSGKSSGANVLTF	TGTGCCACTAACGCTGGGACTAGCGGTAAGAGCTCTGGGGCCAACGTCCTGACTTTC
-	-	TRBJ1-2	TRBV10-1	CASSEEGGYGYTF	TGCGCCAGCAGTGAAGAGGGCGGCTATGGCTACACCTTC
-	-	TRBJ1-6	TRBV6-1	CASSDHRSSYNSPLHF	TGTGCCAGCAGTGACCACAGAAGCTCCTATAATTCACCCCTCCACTTT
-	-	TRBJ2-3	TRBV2	CASSEGASGSTDTQYF	TGTGCCAGCAGTGAGGGGGCTAGCGGTAGCACAGATACGCAGTATTTT
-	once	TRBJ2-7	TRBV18	CASSPLTPSNEQYF	TGTGCCAGCTCACCACTGACTCCCTCCAACGAGCAGTACTTC